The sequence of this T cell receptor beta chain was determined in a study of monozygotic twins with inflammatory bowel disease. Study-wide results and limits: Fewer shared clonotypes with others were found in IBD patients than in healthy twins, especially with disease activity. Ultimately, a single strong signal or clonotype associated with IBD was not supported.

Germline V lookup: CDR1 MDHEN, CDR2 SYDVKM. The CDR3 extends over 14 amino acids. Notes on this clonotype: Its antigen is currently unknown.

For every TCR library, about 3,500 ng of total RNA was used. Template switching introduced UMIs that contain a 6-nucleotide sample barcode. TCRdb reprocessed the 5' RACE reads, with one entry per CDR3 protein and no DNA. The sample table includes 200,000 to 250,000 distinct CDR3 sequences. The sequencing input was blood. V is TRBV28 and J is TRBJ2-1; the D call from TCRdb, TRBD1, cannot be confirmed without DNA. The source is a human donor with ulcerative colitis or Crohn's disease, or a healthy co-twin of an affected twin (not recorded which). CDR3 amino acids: CASSFGGVYNEQFF. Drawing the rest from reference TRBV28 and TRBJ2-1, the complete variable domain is DVKVTQSSRYLVKRTGEKVFLECVQDMDHENMFWYRQDPGLGLRLIYFSYDVKMKEKGDIPEGYSVSREKKERFSLILESASTNQTSMYLCASSFGGVYNEQFFGPGTRLTVL.